The source of this T cell receptor (beta chain) is a study of blood T cells in healthy people across ages. Across the study: Per every two T cells, about one barcoded beta molecule was captured by template switching.

Healthy Caucasian individuals from Russia aged roughly 6 to 90 were enrolled as donors. About this clonotype: Its target is unknown.

Study-level points and caveats: The CMV status of each donor remained undetermined, and this could have confounded shifts in expanded clonotypes. Compared with aged donors, long-lived donors showed fewer expanded clones, suggesting selection.

A second roughly 6 to 11 cycle PCR used barcoded and J-beta primers. Each CDR3 protein gets one entry after TCRdb re-called the 5' RACE reads with MiXCR. The sample lists around 750,000 distinct CDR3 sequences, 53% occurring once. This receptor was identified in a man older than 75 in good health. The sequenced sample was blood.

The CDR3 DNA reads as TGCGCCAGCAGCCAGGCTCCCACAGCAGGCGAGACCCAGTACTTC. Its translation: CASSQAPTAGETQYF. The V and J genes are TRBV4-1 and TRBJ2-5; D is unresolved. The V end was cut by 3 bases, the J end by 5 bases, with 16 bases between. Per germline, CDR1 MGHRA and CDR2 YSYEKL. There are 15 residues in the CDR3.